This T cell receptor beta chain is drawn from a study of cytomegalovirus exposure and HLA in healthy donors. Points from the study as a whole: There were 160 or so TCR beta chains listed as cytomegalovirus-associated. Reported results showed that the classifier diagnosed cytomegalovirus status with high specificity and sensitivity.

This clone was seen a handful of times. The antigen is undetermined. Clones were sequenced by immunoSEQ multiplex PCR, and TCRdb holds only the in-frame ones, with some missing. The data contain 150,000 to 200,000 clones, 85% of them seen just once; the ten biggest clones take up 15% to 20%. The V end lost 11 bases, the J end lost 3 bases, and 21 bases lay between the germline ends. The CDR3 extends over 15 amino acids. Per the germline V gene, CDR1 is MDHEN and CDR2 is SYDVKM. The chain recombines TRBV28 with TRBJ2-3; TRBD2 is a possible D gene (7 bases). This receptor was obtained from a man between 18 and 35 years old in good health and CMV-seropositive. Sequencing input: PBMCs. The CDR3 protein is CACQGKGGPTDTQYF. The DNA of the CDR3 is TGTGCCTGTCAGGGGAAGGGAGGGCCAACAGATACGCAGTATTTT.